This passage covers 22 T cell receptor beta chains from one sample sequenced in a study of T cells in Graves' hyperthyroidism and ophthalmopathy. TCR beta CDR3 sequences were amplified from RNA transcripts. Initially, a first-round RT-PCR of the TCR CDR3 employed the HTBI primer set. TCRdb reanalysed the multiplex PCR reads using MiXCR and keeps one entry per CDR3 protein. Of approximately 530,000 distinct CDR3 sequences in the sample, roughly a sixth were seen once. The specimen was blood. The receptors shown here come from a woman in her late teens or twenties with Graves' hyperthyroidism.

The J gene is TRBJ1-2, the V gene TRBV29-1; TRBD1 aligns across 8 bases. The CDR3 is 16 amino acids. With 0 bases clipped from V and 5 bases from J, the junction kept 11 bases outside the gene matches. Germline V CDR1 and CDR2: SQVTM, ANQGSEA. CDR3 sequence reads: CSVEDRGRGPQYGYTF. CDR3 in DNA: TGCAGCGTTGAAGATCGAGGCAGGGGGCCTCAGTATGGCTACACCTTC.

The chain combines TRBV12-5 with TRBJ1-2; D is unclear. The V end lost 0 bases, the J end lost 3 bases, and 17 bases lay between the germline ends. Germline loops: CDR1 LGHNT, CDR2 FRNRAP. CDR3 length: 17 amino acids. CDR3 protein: CASGLVPTDMIDYGYTF. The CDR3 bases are TGTGCTAGTGGTTTGGTACCGACTGATATGATCGACTATGGCTACACCTTC. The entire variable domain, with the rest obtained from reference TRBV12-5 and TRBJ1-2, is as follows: DARVTQTPRHKVTEMGQEVTMRCQPILGHNTVFWYRQTMMQGLELLAYFRNRAPLDDSGMPKDRFSAEMPDATLATLKIQPSEPRDSAVYFCASGLVPTDMIDYGYTFGSGTRLTVV.

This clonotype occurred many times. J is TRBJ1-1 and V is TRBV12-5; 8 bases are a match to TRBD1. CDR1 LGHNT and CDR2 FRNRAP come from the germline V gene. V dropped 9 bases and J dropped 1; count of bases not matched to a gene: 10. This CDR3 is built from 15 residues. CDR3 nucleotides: TGTGCTAGGGGGCTTACTGACAGGGGGAACACTGAAGCTTTCTTT. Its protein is CARGLTDRGNTEAFF.

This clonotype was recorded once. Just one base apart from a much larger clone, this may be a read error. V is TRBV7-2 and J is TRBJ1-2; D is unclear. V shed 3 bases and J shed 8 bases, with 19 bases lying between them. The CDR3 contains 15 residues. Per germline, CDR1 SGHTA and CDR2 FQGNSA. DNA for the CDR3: TGTGCCAGCAGCTTGGCCCTTTCGGCGGCCCACGGCTACACCTTC. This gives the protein CASSLALSAAHGYTF.

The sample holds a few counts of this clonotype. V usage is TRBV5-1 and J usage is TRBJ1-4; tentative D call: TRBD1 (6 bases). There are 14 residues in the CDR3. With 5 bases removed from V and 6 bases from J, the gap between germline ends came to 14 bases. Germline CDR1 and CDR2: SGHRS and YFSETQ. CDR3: CASSSTGMYEKLFF. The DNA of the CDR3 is TGCGCCAGCAGTAGCACAGGGATGTATGAAAAACTGTTTTTT.

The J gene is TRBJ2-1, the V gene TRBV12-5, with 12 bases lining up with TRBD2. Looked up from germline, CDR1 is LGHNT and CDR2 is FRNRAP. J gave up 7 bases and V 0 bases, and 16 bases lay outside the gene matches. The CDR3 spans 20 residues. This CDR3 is CASGLVTSGSAERHFNEQFF. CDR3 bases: TGTGCTAGTGGTTTGGTGACTAGCGGGAGCGCGGAGAGGCACTTTAATGAGCAGTTCTTC.

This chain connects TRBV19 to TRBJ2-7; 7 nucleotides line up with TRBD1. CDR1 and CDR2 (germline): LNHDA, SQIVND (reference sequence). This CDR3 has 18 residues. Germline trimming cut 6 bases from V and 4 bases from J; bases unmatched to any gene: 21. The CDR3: CASSPSRDRVQGHYEQYF. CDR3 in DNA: TGTGCCAGTAGCCCCTCCCGGGACAGAGTCCAAGGGCATTACGAGCAGTACTTC.

CDR3 bases: TGTGCCAGCACCATCGCCAGGGCTAGCGGGAGCCATGAGCAGTTCTTC. This translates into CASTIARASGSHEQFF. The chain is built from TRBV27 and TRBJ2-1, with TRBD2 matching 10 bases. The CDR3 totals 16 residues. J lost 8 bases, V lost 7 bases, and 14 bases had no gene match. Germline CDR1 and CDR2: MNHEY and SMNVEV (reference sequence).

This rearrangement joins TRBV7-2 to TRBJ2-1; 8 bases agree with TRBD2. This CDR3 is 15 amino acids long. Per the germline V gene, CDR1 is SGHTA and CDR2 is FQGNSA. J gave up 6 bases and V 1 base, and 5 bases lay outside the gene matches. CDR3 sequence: CASSLGATSGNEQFF. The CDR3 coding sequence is TGTGCCAGCAGCTTAGGGGCCACTAGCGGCAATGAGCAGTTCTTC.

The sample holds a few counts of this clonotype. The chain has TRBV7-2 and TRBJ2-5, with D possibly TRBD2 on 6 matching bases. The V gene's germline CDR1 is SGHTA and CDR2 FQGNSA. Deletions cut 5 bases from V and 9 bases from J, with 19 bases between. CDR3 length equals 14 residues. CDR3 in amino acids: CASSTRTGTEAQYF. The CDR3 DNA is TGTGCCAGCAGCACTAGGACGGGGACTGAGGCCCAGTACTTC.

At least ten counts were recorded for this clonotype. The DNA for the CDR3 is TGTGCCAGCAGTTACGAGGGACAGGTGGACGAGCAGTACTTC. This sequence encodes CASSYEGQVDEQYF. The V gene is TRBV6-5, the J gene TRBJ2-7; 8 bases agree with TRBD1. The V segment lost 2 bases and the J segment 5 bases; nucleotides outside the gene matches: 5. This CDR3 is 14 amino acids long. The germline gives CDR1 MNHEY, CDR2 SVGAGI.

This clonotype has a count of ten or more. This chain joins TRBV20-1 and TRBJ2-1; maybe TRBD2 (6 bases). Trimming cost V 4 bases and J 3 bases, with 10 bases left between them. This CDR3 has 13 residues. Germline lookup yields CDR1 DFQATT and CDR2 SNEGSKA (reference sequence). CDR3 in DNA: TGCAGTGCTAATATGGGGGGCTACAATGAGCAGTTCTTC. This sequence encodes CSANMGGYNEQFF.

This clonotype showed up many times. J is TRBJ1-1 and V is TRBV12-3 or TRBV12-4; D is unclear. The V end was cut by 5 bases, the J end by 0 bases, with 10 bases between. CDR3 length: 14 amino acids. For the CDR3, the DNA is TGTGCCAGCAGTCCTCAGAGTATGAACACTGAAGCTTTCTTT. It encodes CASSPQSMNTEAFF.

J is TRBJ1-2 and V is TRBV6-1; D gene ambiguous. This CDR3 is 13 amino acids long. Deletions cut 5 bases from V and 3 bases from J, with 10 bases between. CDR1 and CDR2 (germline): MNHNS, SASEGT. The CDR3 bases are TGTGCCAGCAGTCCTACTTGGGACTATGGCTACACCTTC. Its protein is CASSPTWDYGYTF.

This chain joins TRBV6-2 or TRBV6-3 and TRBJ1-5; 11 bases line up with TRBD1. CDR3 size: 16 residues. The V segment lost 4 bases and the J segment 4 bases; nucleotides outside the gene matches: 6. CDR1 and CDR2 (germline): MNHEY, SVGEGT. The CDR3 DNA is TGTGCCAGCAGTTCCGCTGGACAGGGGGCGAATCAGCCCCAGCATTTT. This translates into CASSSAGQGANQPQHF.

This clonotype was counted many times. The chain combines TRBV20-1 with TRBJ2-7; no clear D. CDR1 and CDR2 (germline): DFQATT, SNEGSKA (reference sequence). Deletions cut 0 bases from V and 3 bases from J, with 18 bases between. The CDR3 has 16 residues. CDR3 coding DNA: TGCAGTGCTAGAGATTCGGCGATGACCAGCTTCTACGAGCAGTACTTC. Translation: CSARDSAMTSFYEQYF.

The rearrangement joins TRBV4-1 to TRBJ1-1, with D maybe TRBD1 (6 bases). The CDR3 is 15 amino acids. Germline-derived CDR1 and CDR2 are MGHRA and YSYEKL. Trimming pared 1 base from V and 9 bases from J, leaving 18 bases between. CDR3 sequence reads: CASSQGLNGGGKAFF. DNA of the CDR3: TGCGCCAGCAGCCAAGGATTGAACGGGGGCGGAAAAGCTTTCTTT.

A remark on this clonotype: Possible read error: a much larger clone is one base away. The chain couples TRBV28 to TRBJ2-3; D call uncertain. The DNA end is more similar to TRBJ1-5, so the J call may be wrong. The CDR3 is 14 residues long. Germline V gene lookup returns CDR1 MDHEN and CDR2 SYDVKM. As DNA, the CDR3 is TGTGCCAGCAGTTATTTGGCGGGAGGTGATACGCAGCATTTT. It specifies CASSYLAGGDTQHF.

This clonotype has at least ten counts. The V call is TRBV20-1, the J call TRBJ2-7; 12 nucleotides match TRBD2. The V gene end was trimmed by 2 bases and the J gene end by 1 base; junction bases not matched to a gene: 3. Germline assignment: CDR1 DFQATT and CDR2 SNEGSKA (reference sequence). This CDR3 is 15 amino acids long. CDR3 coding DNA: TGCAGTGCTAGACGGGGACTAGCGGGTTCCTACGAGCAGTACTTC. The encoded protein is CSARRGLAGSYEQYF.

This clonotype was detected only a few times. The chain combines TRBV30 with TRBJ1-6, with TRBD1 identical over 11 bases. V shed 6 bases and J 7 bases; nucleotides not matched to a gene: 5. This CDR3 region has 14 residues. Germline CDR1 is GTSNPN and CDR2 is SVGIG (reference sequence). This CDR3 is CACGQGAWNSPLHF. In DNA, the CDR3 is TGTGCCTGCGGACAGGGGGCCTGGAATTCACCCCTCCACTTT.

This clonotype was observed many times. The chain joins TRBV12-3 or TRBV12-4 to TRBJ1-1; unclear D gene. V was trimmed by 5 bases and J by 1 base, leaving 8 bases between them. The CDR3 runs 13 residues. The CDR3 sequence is CASSRAQNTEAFF. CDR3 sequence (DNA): TGTGCCAGCAGTAGGGCCCAGAACACTGAAGCTTTCTTT.

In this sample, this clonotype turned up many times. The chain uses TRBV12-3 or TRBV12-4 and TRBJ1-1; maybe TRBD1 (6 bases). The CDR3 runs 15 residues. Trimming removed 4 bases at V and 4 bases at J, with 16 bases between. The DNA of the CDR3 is TGTGCCAGCAGTTCCCAACAGGGATGGGCCACTGAAGCTTTCTTT. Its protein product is CASSSQQGWATEAFF.